Listed below are T cell receptor beta chains from one sample, sequenced in a study of neurological immune-mediated disorders. MiXCR, run by TCRdb on the 5' RACE reads, gives a single entry per CDR3 protein. The data hold about 28,000 distinct CDR3 sequences, with around 6.3% observed a single time. Material for sequencing was PBMCs. The receptors here all came from a woman in her forties or fifties in good health. Both conserved end residues are part of each CDR3. The order of the fields is V gene, D gene, clone size, J gene, CDR3 protein, CDR3 DNA. A D gene is named only where the DNA matches it firmly. Some rows have no size entry. The others give once, few or many, or a class for an expanded clone.

V: TRBV7-6
D: NA
size: many
J: TRBJ1-1
CDR3: CASSPPRSTEAFF
DNA: TGTGCCAGCAGCCCCCCCCGGAGCACTGAAGCTTTCTTT

V: TRBV20-1
D: TRBD1
size: many
J: TRBJ1-5
CDR3: CSAGVEGGYSQPQHF
DNA: TGCAGTGCGGGGGTGGAAGGGGGCTACAGTCAGCCCCAGCATTTT

V: TRBV18
D: NA
size: many
J: TRBJ1-1
CDR3: CASSPGVVDRKNTEAFF
DNA: TGTGCCAGCTCACCAGGGGTAGTGGACAGAAAGAACACTGAAGCTTTCTTT

V: TRBV2
D: NA
size: many
J: TRBJ2-1
CDR3: CASTYGDNEQFF
DNA: TGTGCCAGCACCTACGGGGATAATGAGCAGTTCTTC

V: TRBV20-1
D: NA
size: medium-sized
J: TRBJ2-1
CDR3: CSAERDIAYNEQFF
DNA: TGCAGTGCCGAGAGGGACATAGCATACAATGAGCAGTTCTTC

V: TRBV5-6
D: NA
size: NA
J: TRBJ2-2
CDR3: CASRTPGLNTGELFF
DNA: TGTGCCAGCAGAACACCGGGACTCAACACCGGGGAGCTGTTTTTT

V: TRBV18
D: NA
size: many
J: TRBJ1-5
CDR3: CASSPPAGDQPQHF
DNA: TGTGCCAGCTCACCACCCGCCGGCGATCAGCCCCAGCATTTT

V: TRBV28
D: TRBD1
size: NA
J: TRBJ1-5
CDR3: CASSFQTGVSSSNQPQHF
DNA: TGTGCCAGCAGTTTTCAGACAGGGGTATCCAGCAGCAATCAGCCCCAGCATTTT

V: TRBV5-6
D: TRBD2
size: many
J: TRBJ2-5
CDR3: CASSRTSGSWETQYF
DNA: TGTGCCAGCAGCCGGACTAGCGGGAGTTGGGAGACCCAGTACTTC

V: TRBV5-1
D: TRBD1
size: medium-sized
J: TRBJ2-7
CDR3: CASSLRQGSSYEQYF
DNA: TGCGCCAGCAGCCTACGACAGGGAAGCTCCTACGAGCAGTACTTC

V: TRBV27
D: TRBD2
size: many
J: TRBJ2-7
CDR3: CASSTLAGSSYEQYF
DNA: TGTGCCAGCAGTACACTAGCGGGGAGCTCCTACGAGCAGTACTTC

V: TRBV7-9
D: TRBD2
size: NA
J: TRBJ2-1
CDR3: CASRLAGVSDEQFF
DNA: TGTGCCAGCAGGCTAGCGGGAGTGTCGGATGAGCAGTTCTTC

V: TRBV7-2
D: NA
size: many
J: TRBJ2-3
CDR3: CVSSTGPADTQYF
DNA: TGTGTCAGCAGCACGGGTCCAGCAGATACGCAGTATTTT

V: TRBV7-8
D: NA
size: many
J: TRBJ1-6
CDR3: CASSSERQENSPLHF
DNA: TGTGCCAGCAGCTCAGAGCGACAGGAGAATTCACCCCTCCACTTT

V: TRBV11-2
D: NA
size: many
J: TRBJ1-2
CDR3: CASSGITNNYGYTF
DNA: TGTGCCAGCAGCGGCATAACCAATAACTATGGCTACACCTTC

V: TRBV7-2
D: TRBD1
size: many
J: TRBJ2-5
CDR3: CASSLTGARQETQYF
DNA: TGTGCCAGCAGCTTAACAGGGGCGAGACAAGAGACCCAGTACTTC

V: TRBV5-1
D: TRBD2
size: many
J: TRBJ2-3
CDR3: CASSSGLAGRTDTQYF
DNA: TGCGCCAGCTCCTCTGGACTAGCGGGGCGCACAGATACGCAGTATTTT

V: TRBV5-6
D: NA
size: NA
J: TRBJ2-3
CDR3: CAISLRYRSTDTQYF
DNA: TGTGCCATTAGCTTGCGGTACAGGAGCACAGATACGCAGTATTTT

V: TRBV7-2
D: NA
size: many
J: TRBJ2-7
CDR3: CASSPQHYEQYF
DNA: TGTGCCAGCAGCCCCCAGCACTACGAGCAGTACTTC

V: TRBV9
D: NA
size: many
J: TRBJ1-6
CDR3: CASSVEAGIINSPLHF
DNA: TGTGCCAGCAGCGTAGAGGCAGGCATTATTAATTCACCCCTCCACTTT

V: TRBV15
D: NA
size: NA
J: TRBJ1-1
CDR3: CATSGGPLNTEAFF
DNA: TGTGCCACCAGCGGTGGACCGTTGAACACTGAAGCTTTCTTT

V: TRBV7-2
D: NA
size: many
J: TRBJ2-5
CDR3: CASSLSRRQQETQYF
DNA: TGTGCCAGCAGCTTATCCAGGAGACAGCAAGAGACCCAGTACTTC

V: TRBV7-3
D: NA
size: many
J: TRBJ2-4
CDR3: CASSLAGSNIQYF
DNA: TGTGCCAGCAGCTTAGCAGGGTCCAACATTCAGTACTTC

V: TRBV27
D: TRBD2
size: many
J: TRBJ2-3
CDR3: CASRGLAGAMRGTDTQYF
DNA: TGTGCCAGCAGGGGACTAGCGGGGGCCATGAGAGGGACAGATACGCAGTATTTT

V: TRBV14
D: TRBD2
size: many
J: TRBJ2-1
CDR3: CASSPSLAVNEQFF
DNA: TGTGCCAGCAGCCCTTCTCTAGCGGTCAATGAGCAGTTCTTC

V: TRBV7-8
D: NA
size: NA
J: TRBJ2-3
CDR3: CASSLDGAATDTQYF
DNA: TGTGCCAGCAGCTTAGACGGGGCTGCCACAGATACGCAGTATTTT

V: TRBV29-1
D: TRBD1
size: many
J: TRBJ1-2
CDR3: CSVGTGTGYSHGYTF
DNA: TGCAGCGTCGGGACCGGGACAGGGTATTCCCATGGCTACACCTTC

V: TRBV6-5
D: NA
size: many
J: TRBJ1-3
CDR3: CASSYSGGASGNTIYF
DNA: TGTGCCAGCAGTTACTCGGGGGGGGCCTCTGGAAACACCATATATTTT

V: TRBV6-1
D: NA
size: NA
J: TRBJ2-6
CDR3: CASSEAQVRWQSFTRTGANVLTF
DNA: TGTGCCAGCAGTGAAGCGCAGGTCCGGTGGCAGAGCTTTACTCGAACTGGGGCCAACGTCCTGACTTTC

V: TRBV12-3/TRBV12-4
D: NA
size: many
J: TRBJ2-3
CDR3: CASSLLGRSTDTQYF
DNA: TGTGCCAGCAGTTTACTCGGGAGAAGCACAGATACGCAGTATTTT

V: TRBV5-1
D: NA
size: many
J: TRBJ1-6
CDR3: CASSLQGFDSPLHF
DNA: TGCGCCAGCAGCTTACAGGGTTTCGATTCACCCCTCCACTTT

V: TRBV9
D: TRBD2
size: many
J: TRBJ2-1
CDR3: CASSVYPWGEGGLGLAEQFF
DNA: TGTGCCAGCAGCGTATACCCCTGGGGGGAGGGGGGACTAGGACTAGCCGAGCAGTTCTTC

V: TRBV14
D: NA
size: many
J: TRBJ2-3
CDR3: CASSGQQTDTQYF
DNA: TGTGCCAGCAGCGGGCAACAGACAGATACGCAGTATTTT

V: TRBV5-8
D: TRBD1
size: many
J: TRBJ2-7
CDR3: CASSITGTGIYEQYF
DNA: TGTGCCAGCAGCATCACCGGGACAGGGATTTACGAGCAGTACTTC

V: TRBV5-1
D: TRBD2
size: medium-sized
J: TRBJ2-7
CDR3: CASKRTASGSMSYEQYF
DNA: TGCGCCAGCAAGAGGACGGCTAGCGGGAGTATGTCCTACGAGCAGTACTTC

V: TRBV5-1
D: NA
size: many
J: TRBJ2-7
CDR3: CASSLVGNSYEQYF
DNA: TGCGCCAGCAGCTTGGTCGGAAATTCCTACGAGCAGTACTTC

V: TRBV24-1
D: TRBD1
size: many
J: TRBJ2-2
CDR3: CATSDETGGNTGELFF
DNA: TGTGCCACCAGTGATGAGACAGGGGGCAACACCGGGGAGCTGTTTTTT

V: TRBV27
D: NA
size: many
J: TRBJ1-1
CDR3: CASRGEMNTEAFF
DNA: TGTGCCAGCCGGGGGGAGATGAACACTGAAGCTTTCTTT

V: TRBV7-2
D: NA
size: medium-sized
J: TRBJ2-1
CDR3: CASTHNNEQFF
DNA: TGTGCCAGCACCCACAACAATGAGCAGTTCTTC

V: TRBV15
D: TRBD2
size: NA
J: TRBJ2-1
CDR3: CATSSLAGGLGNEQFF
DNA: TGTGCCACCAGCAGCCTAGCGGGAGGGTTAGGCAATGAGCAGTTCTTC

V: TRBV27
D: TRBD2
size: many
J: TRBJ2-7
CDR3: CASSPGTSGFYEQYF
DNA: TGTGCCAGCAGCCCCGGGACTAGCGGCTTCTACGAGCAGTACTTC

V: TRBV15
D: NA
size: NA
J: TRBJ1-1
CDR3: CATSRTPGRVTEAFF
DNA: TGTGCCACCAGCAGAACCCCGGGGAGGGTGACTGAAGCTTTCTTT

V: TRBV5-1
D: TRBD2
size: many
J: TRBJ2-7
CDR3: CASSRTGLAGGVPYEQYF
DNA: TGCGCCAGCAGCCGGACGGGACTAGCGGGAGGTGTCCCCTACGAGCAGTACTTC

V: TRBV14
D: NA
size: many
J: TRBJ2-6
CDR3: CASSQAGGANVLTF
DNA: TGTGCCAGCAGCCAAGCAGGTGGGGCCAACGTCCTGACTTTC

V: TRBV10-3
D: NA
size: NA
J: TRBJ1-1
CDR3: CAISERWGLDTEAFF
DNA: TGTGCCATCAGTGAGCGGTGGGGCTTGGACACTGAAGCTTTCTTT

V: TRBV5-1
D: NA
size: many
J: TRBJ1-2
CDR3: CASSFQGGLNYGYTF
DNA: TGCGCCAGCAGCTTTCAAGGGGGACTCAACTATGGCTACACCTTC

V: TRBV29-1
D: TRBD2
size: many
J: TRBJ2-5
CDR3: CSASLSLAGETQYF
DNA: TGCAGCGCCTCCCTTTCGCTAGCGGGAGAGACCCAGTACTTC

V: TRBV20-1
D: NA
size: many
J: TRBJ1-6
CDR3: CSASPGTIEPLHF
DNA: TGCAGTGCTAGTCCGGGGACTATCGAACCCCTCCACTTT

V: TRBV29-1
D: NA
size: many
J: TRBJ2-7
CDR3: CSVEEQSSYEQYF
DNA: TGCAGCGTTGAAGAACAGAGCTCCTACGAGCAGTACTTC

V: TRBV5-6
D: TRBD1
size: many
J: TRBJ2-1
CDR3: CASSSKGQYYNEQFF
DNA: TGTGCCAGCAGCTCGAAGGGACAGTACTACAATGAGCAGTTCTTC

V: TRBV12-3/TRBV12-4
D: TRBD2
size: many
J: TRBJ2-2
CDR3: CASRRGGNTGELFF
DNA: TGTGCCAGCAGGCGGGGGGGCAACACCGGGGAGCTGTTTTTT

V: TRBV6-1
D: TRBD1
size: many
J: TRBJ2-7
CDR3: CASRWTGGYEQYF
DNA: TGTGCCAGCAGGTGGACAGGGGGCTACGAGCAGTACTTC

V: TRBV28
D: NA
size: many
J: TRBJ1-2
CDR3: CASSLTQDRYGYTF
DNA: TGTGCCAGCAGTTTAACGCAGGACCGCTATGGCTACACCTTC